The source of this T cell receptor beta chain is a study of shared clonotypes between healthy human individuals. Produced via immunoSEQ multiplex PCR; TCRdb's table is partial and in-frame only. The repertoire holds approximately 980,000 clones, with approximately 80% as singletons. Trimming cost V 1 base and J 2 bases; bases outside gene matches: 11. The CDR3 is 17 residues long. Germline values: CDR1 SGHKS, CDR2 YYEKEE (reference sequence). Study observations and caveats: Rarefaction indicated that sorted-subset sequencing remained incomplete although depth was large.

Concerning this clone: Its specificity is not known.

The chain has TRBV5-5 and TRBJ2-7; the match to TRBD2 covers 8 bases. The sequenced sample was memory CD4+ T cells sorted from blood. Stated subset: CD45RA-negative fraction. This receptor was taken from a man in his late teens or twenties in good health. The CDR3 here is CASSLLERGGTPYEQYF. Here the CDR3 DNA reads TGTGCCAGCAGCTTGTTAGAACGGGGGGGCACTCCCTACGAGCAGTACTTC.